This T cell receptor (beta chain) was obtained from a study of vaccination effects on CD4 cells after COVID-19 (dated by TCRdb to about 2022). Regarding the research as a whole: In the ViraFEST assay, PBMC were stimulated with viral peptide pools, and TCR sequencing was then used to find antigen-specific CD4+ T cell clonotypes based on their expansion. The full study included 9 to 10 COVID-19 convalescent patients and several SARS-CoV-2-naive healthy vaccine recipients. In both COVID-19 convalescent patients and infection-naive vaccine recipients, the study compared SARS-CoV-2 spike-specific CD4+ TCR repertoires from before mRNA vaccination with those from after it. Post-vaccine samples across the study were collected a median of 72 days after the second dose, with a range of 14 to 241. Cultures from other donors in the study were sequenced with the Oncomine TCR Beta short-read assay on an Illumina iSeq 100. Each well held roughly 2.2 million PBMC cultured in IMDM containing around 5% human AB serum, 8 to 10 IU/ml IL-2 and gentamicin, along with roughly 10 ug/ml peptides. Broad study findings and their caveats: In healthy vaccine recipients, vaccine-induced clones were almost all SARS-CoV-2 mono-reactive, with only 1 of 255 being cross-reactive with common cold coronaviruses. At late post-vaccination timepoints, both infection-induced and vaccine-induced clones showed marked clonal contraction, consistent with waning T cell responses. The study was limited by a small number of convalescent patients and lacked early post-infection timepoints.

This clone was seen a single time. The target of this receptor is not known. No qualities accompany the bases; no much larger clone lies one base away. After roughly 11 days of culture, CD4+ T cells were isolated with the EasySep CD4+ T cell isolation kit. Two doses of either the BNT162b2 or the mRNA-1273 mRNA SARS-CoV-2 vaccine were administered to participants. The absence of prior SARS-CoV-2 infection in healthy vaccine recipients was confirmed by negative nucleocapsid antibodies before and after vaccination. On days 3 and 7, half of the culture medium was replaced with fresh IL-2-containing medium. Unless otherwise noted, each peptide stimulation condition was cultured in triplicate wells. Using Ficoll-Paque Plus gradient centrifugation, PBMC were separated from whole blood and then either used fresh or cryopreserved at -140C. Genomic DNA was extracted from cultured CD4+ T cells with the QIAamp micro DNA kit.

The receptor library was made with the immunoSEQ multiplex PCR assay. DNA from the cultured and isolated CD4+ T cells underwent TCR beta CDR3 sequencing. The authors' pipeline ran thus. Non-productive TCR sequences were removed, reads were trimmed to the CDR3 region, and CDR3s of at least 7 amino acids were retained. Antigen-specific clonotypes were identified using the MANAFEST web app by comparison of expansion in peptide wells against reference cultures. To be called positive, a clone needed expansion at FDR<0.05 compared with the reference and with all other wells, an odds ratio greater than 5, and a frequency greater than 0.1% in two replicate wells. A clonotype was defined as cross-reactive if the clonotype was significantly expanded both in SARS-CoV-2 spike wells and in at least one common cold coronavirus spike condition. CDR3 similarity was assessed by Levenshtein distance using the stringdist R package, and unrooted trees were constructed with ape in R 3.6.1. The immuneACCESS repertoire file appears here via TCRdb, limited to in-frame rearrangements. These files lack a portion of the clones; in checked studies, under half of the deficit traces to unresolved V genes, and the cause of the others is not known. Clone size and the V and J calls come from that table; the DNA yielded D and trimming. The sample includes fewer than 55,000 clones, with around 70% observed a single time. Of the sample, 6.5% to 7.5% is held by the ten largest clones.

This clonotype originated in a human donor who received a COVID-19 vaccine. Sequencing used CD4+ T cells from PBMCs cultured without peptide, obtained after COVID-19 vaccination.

Here the CDR3 is given as CASSVFDTQYF. In nucleotides, the sequence is TGTGCCAGCTCCGTTTTTGATACGCAGTATTTT. The V and J segments used are TRBV19 and TRBJ2-3, with the D gene not clear enough to name. Cut back by 9 bases and 6 bases, the V and J ends lie 10 bases apart. CDR3 length: 11 amino acids, cysteine to phenylalanine. The only DNA kept is the CDR3, 33 bases in frame from the first base. The germline V gene encodes CDR1 LNHDA and CDR2 SQIVND (reference sequence).